These 13 T cell receptor beta chains share one sample of origin, sequenced in a study of PD-1 blockade in classical Hodgkin lymphoma. Exposure to brentuximab vedotin varied, and each patient had relapsed following autologous stem cell transplantation. Only in-frame clones appear in the TCRdb table, and some are missing; sequencing was by immunoSEQ multiplex PCR. The table lists tens of thousands of clones, around three quarters of them singletons, with about a sixth in the top ten. Here the sequenced sample was peripheral blood mononuclear cells (PBMCs), taken before the second cycle of nivolumab. These receptors were obtained from a human donor with classical Hodgkin lymphoma.

This clone has only one observation. A read error may account for a junction end that differs from germline. The chain combines TRBV2 with TRBJ2-1; no reliable D call. CDR1 is SNHLY, CDR2 FYNNEI, per germline. The CDR3 totals 11 residues. The CDR3 sequence: CASSYYDEQFF. For the CDR3, the DNA is TGTGCCAGTTCTTACTACGATGAGCAGTTCTTC. Using reference TRBV2 and TRBJ2-1 for the parts outside the CDR3, the full variable domain is EPEVTQTPSHQVTQMGQEVILRCVPISNHLYFYWYRQILGQKVEFLVSFYNNEISEKSEIFDDQFSVERPDGSNFTLKIRSTKLEDSAMYFCASSYYDEQFFGPGTRLTVL.

The rearrangement uses TRBV2 and TRBJ2-5; 7 bases are shared with TRBD1. Trimming cost V 6 bases and J 1 base; bases outside gene matches: 5. The CDR3 loop spans 14 amino acids. The germline V gene encodes CDR1 SNHLY and CDR2 FYNNEI. CDR3 coding DNA: TGTGCCAGCAGCAAAGACAGGGCCCAAGAGACCCAGTACTTC. Translating it yields CASSKDRAQETQYF. The complete variable domain, with remaining parts taken from reference TRBV2 and TRBJ2-5, reads EPEVTQTPSHQVTQMGQEVILRCVPISNHLYFYWYRQILGQKVEFLVSFYNNEISEKSEIFDDQFSVERPDGSNFTLKIRSTKLEDSAMYFCASSKDRAQETQYFGPGTRLLVL.

The chain employs TRBV18 and TRBJ2-7; 7 bases are a match to TRBD1. The CDR3 extends over 14 amino acids. The V and J ends lost 3 bases and 7 bases, in that order; junction bases with no gene match: 9. Germline values: CDR1 KGHSH, CDR2 LQKENI. The CDR3 protein is CASSPIRTGSEQYF. In DNA, the CDR3 is TGTGCCAGCTCACCCATTCGGACAGGTAGTGAGCAGTACTTC.

V gene TRBV9 combines with J gene TRBJ1-4; possible D gene TRBD1, 5 bases. Trimming removed 1 base from V and 7 bases from J, with 11 bases in between. Germline assignment: CDR1 SGDLS and CDR2 YYNGEE. There are 14 residues in the CDR3. This CDR3 is CASSVTEGFEKLFF. In DNA, the CDR3 is TGTGCCAGCAGCGTAACGGAGGGGTTTGAAAAACTGTTTTTT.

This clone showed up just a few times. The V call is TRBV5-1, the J call TRBJ1-4; the D is unclear. CDR1 is SGHRS, CDR2 YFSETQ, per germline. This CDR3 region has 14 residues. Trimming removed 1 base from V and 5 bases from J, with 9 bases in between. DNA of the CDR3: TGCGCCAGCAGCTTGACGGGATCAAATGAAAAACTGTTTTTT. Translating it yields CASSLTGSNEKLFF.

The chain recombines TRBV7-2 with TRBJ1-2; D is uncertain. Germline lookup yields CDR1 SGHTA and CDR2 FQGNSA. This CDR3 is 11 amino acids long. The ends were cut back, 5 bases at V and 10 bases at J, with 11 bases in the middle. CDR3 DNA sequence: TGTGCCAGCAGCCCGCCAAGGGACTACACCTTC. Translation gives CASSPPRDYTF.

CDR3 in DNA: TGTGCCATCAGCCGTACAGGGTACGAGCAGTACTTC. This translates into CAISRTGYEQYF. The chain is built from TRBV10-3 and TRBJ2-7; D possibly corresponds to TRBD1 (6 bases). Germline-derived CDR1 and CDR2 are ENHRY and SYGVKD. The CDR3 is 12 residues long. V dropped 6 bases and J dropped 4 bases, with 10 bases sitting between them.

This clone was seen once. The chain couples TRBV19 to TRBJ2-2, with a possible D match to TRBD1 (5 bases). The germline V and J ends were trimmed by 3 bases and 7 bases, with 6 bases remaining between them. Germline V gene data show CDR1 as LNHDA and CDR2 as SQIVND (reference sequence). The CDR3 has 12 amino acids. The CDR3 region is CASSIRGGELFF. The CDR3 coding sequence is TGTGCCAGTAGTATTAGGGGCGGGGAGCTGTTTTTT.

This chain connects TRBV9 to TRBJ2-2; D gene uncertain. Germline V gene lookup returns CDR1 SGDLS and CDR2 YYNGEE. Trimming left V 2 bases short and J 5 bases short, with 16 bases between. The CDR3 covers 16 residues. CDR3 loop: CASSVDALLNTGELFF. In DNA form, the CDR3 reads TGTGCCAGCAGCGTTGATGCCTTATTGAATACCGGGGAGCTGTTTTTT.

J is TRBJ2-1 and V is TRBV6-1; perhaps TRBD1 as D (5 bases). Germline lookup yields CDR1 MNHNS and CDR2 SASEGT. CDR3 length: 14 amino acids. Trimming stripped 5 bases from V and 8 bases from J, with 16 bases between. The CDR3 region is CASSTQDLGHEQFF. CDR3 sequence (DNA): TGTGCCAGCAGTACACAGGACCTGGGCCATGAGCAGTTCTTC.

This rearrangement joins TRBV19 to TRBJ1-4; D uncertain. CDR3 length: 14 residues. Between the trimmed V and J ends, which lost 7 bases and 3 bases, there was a span of 12 bases. CDR1 is LNHDA, CDR2 SQIVND, per germline (reference sequence). CDR3: CASTSGIPNEKLFF. Here the CDR3 DNA reads TGTGCCAGTACCTCGGGAATCCCTAATGAAAAACTGTTTTTT.

The chain has TRBV25-1 and TRBJ1-1; D possibly corresponds to TRBD1 (5 bases). Germline loops: CDR1 MGHDK, CDR2 SYGVNS. The CDR3 length is 13 residues. V was shortened by 7 bases and J by 3 bases, with 12 bases between the two germline ends. CDR3 amino acids: CASTRGGYTEAFF. DNA for the CDR3: TGTGCCAGCACCCGGGGGGGGTACACTGAAGCTTTCTTT.

This chain connects TRBV23-1 to TRBJ2-7, with 7 bases identical to TRBD2. TRBV23-1 is assigned to the ORF class and has an uncertain function. CDR3 size: 15 residues. V trimming: 3 bases; J trimming: 0 bases; junction bases outside the gene matches: 5. CDR3 protein: CASSHSGFSSYEQYF. The CDR3, as DNA: TGCGCCAGCAGTCATAGCGGGTTTAGCTCCTACGAGCAGTACTTC.